What follows are 28 T cell receptor beta chains derived from one specimen sequenced in a study of T cell responses to AZD1222 COVID-19 vaccine. Sequenced by immunoSEQ multiplex PCR; TCRdb stores in-frame clones only, minus some. The sample lists around 150,000 clones; about 93% were seen once. The sequencing here drew on peripheral blood, taken 28 days after the second AZD1222 dose. Receptor source: an adult who received the AZD1222 COVID-19 vaccine.

This chain uses TRBV28 with TRBJ1-1; D gene unclear. CDR3 length equals 14 residues. V lost 4 bases and J lost 3, with 12 bases in between. CDR1 MDHEN and CDR2 SYDVKM come from the germline V gene. CDR3 in DNA: TGTGCCAGCAGTTCCCTGGGATGGGACACTGAAGCTTTCTTT. This codes for CASSSLGWDTEAFF.

This clone was observed a few times. Here the CDR3 reads CASSGASRQETQYF. The CDR3 bases are TGTGCCAGCAGTGGGGCTAGCAGACAAGAGACCCAGTACTTC. The chain recombines TRBV2 with TRBJ2-5; the D gene is possibly TRBD2 (5 bases). The germline V and J ends were trimmed by 4 bases and 2 bases, with 11 bases remaining between them. The CDR3 consists of 14 residues. Germline V gene data show CDR1 as SNHLY and CDR2 as FYNNEI.

J is TRBJ1-2 and V is TRBV3-1 (or the pseudogene TRBV3-2); TRBD1 might be the D (5 bases). The CDR3 totals 15 residues. V was shortened by 1 base and J by 5 bases, with 14 bases between the two germline ends. Per the germline V gene, CDR1 is LGHDT and CDR2 is YNNKEL (reference sequence). The CDR3 nucleotides read TGTGCCAGCAGCCAAGCGGGGTCAGGGTCTTATGGCTACACCTTC. It codes for CASSQAGSGSYGYTF.

The chain uses TRBV24-1 and TRBJ2-3; D not certain. The V and J ends lost 3 bases and 4 bases respectively, with 10 bases between them. The germline V gene encodes CDR1 KGHDR and CDR2 SFDVKD. This CDR3 has 14 amino acids. CDR3 bases: TGTGCCACCAGTGATCCCGGATTCCCAGATACGCAGTATTTT. This encodes CATSDPGFPDTQYF.

The rearrangement joins TRBV30 to TRBJ2-1, with 15 positions matching TRBD2. The CDR3 spans 14 residues. Germline loops: CDR1 GTSNPN, CDR2 SVGIG (reference sequence). Trimming removed 5 bases from V and 10 bases from J; junction bases left unmatched: 6. The CDR3 loop is CAWGLAGGAGEQFF. As DNA, the CDR3 is TGTGCCTGGGGACTAGCGGGAGGGGCGGGGGAGCAGTTCTTC.

The chain recombines TRBV19 with TRBJ2-1, with D perhaps TRBD2 (7 bases). The CDR3 contains 15 residues. The germline V gene has CDR1 LNHDA and CDR2 SQIVND (reference sequence). V lost 1 base and J lost 6, with 13 bases in between. In DNA form, the CDR3 reads TGTGCCAGTAGTATAGTAGGGGGGGCTATCAATGAGCAGTTCTTC. Its protein is CASSIVGGAINEQFF.

The chain couples TRBV4-1 to TRBJ2-1, with D tentatively TRBD2 (6 bases). Germline V gives CDR1 MGHRA, CDR2 YSYEKL. The V end lost 8 bases, the J end lost 8 bases, and 22 bases lay between the germline ends. This CDR3 is 15 amino acids long. The CDR3 is CASRRPLAEGHEQFF. The CDR3 region has the DNA TGCGCCAGCCGCCGCCCCCTGGCGGAGGGACATGAGCAGTTCTTC.

The chain employs TRBV29-1 and TRBJ2-3; 8 bases fit TRBD2. The germline V gene encodes CDR1 SQVTM and CDR2 ANQGSEA. V dropped 4 bases and J dropped 6; count of bases not matched to a gene: 6. The CDR3 loop spans 13 amino acids. The CDR3: CSVGAGVGDTQYF. CDR3 bases: TGCAGCGTTGGAGCGGGAGTCGGGGATACGCAGTATTTT.

The chain employs TRBV14 and TRBJ2-2, with a possible D match to TRBD2 (5 bases). Germline V gives CDR1 SGHDN, CDR2 FVKESK. The CDR3 covers 15 residues. Trimming pared 4 bases from V and 7 bases from J, leaving 16 bases between. The CDR3 here is CASSRQEGRVGELFF. CDR3 in DNA: TGTGCCAGCAGCCGCCAAGAGGGCCGCGTCGGGGAGCTGTTTTTT.

The V gene is TRBV10-3, the J gene TRBJ2-7, with 8 positions matching TRBD2. The J segment lost 2 bases and the V segment lost 7 bases, leaving 7 bases of the junction unmatched. This CDR3 is 14 amino acids long. Germline lookup yields CDR1 ENHRY and CDR2 SYGVKD. The DNA of the CDR3 is TGTGCCATCACGCCGGGACTAGGGGCCTACGAGCAGTACTTC. It encodes CAITPGLGAYEQYF.

The chain couples TRBV5-4 to TRBJ1-1; the D is unclear. Germline CDR1 SGHNT, CDR2 YYREEE (reference sequence). V lost 4 bases, J lost 0 bases, and 10 bases lay in between. CDR3 size: 14 residues. CDR3 amino acids: CASSPRGLNTEAFF. In DNA form, the CDR3 reads TGTGCCAGCAGCCCAAGAGGCCTGAACACTGAAGCTTTCTTT.

The rearrangement joins TRBV11-2 to TRBJ2-7, with TRBD2 matching 9 bases. The CDR3 contains 16 residues. Germline-derived CDR1 and CDR2 are SGHAT and FQNNGV. V was pared by 2 bases and J by 4 bases, with 9 bases of the junction left unmatched. The DNA for the CDR3 is TGTGCCAGCAGCTTATATCGGGCTAGCGGGGCTTACGAGCAGTACTTC. It codes for CASSLYRASGAYEQYF.

The chain carries TRBV7-9 and TRBJ2-4; 10 bases line up with TRBD2. Germline loops: CDR1 SEHNR, CDR2 FQNEAQ (reference sequence). J lost 3 bases, V lost 6 bases, and 11 bases had no gene match. The CDR3 covers 17 residues. CDR3 residues: CASSAGLAEAGKNIQYF. Written as DNA, the CDR3 is TGTGCCAGCAGTGCCGGACTAGCGGAGGCAGGCAAAAACATTCAGTACTTC.

The chain employs TRBV4-1 and TRBJ1-2; D possibly corresponds to TRBD1 (6 bases). The germline CDR1 and CDR2 sequences are MGHRA and YSYEKL. The V gene lost 1 base and the J gene lost 2 bases, with 14 bases spanning the gap. The CDR3 has 16 amino acids. The CDR3 sequence is CASSQVERTANYGYTF. The DNA of the CDR3 is TGCGCCAGCAGCCAAGTTGAGAGGACAGCGAACTATGGCTACACCTTC.

The rearrangement links TRBV19 to TRBJ2-1, with a possible D match to TRBD2 (5 bases). Germline V gene sequence: CDR1 LNHDA, CDR2 SQIVND (reference sequence). The CDR3 totals 13 residues. The V end lost 7 bases, the J end lost 6 bases, and 13 bases lay between the germline ends. This CDR3 is CASTPGLINEQFF. As DNA, the CDR3 is TGTGCCAGTACCCCCGGACTTATCAATGAGCAGTTCTTC. The full variable domain, rest sourced from reference TRBV19 and TRBJ2-1, is DGGITQSPKYLFRKEGQNVTLSCEQNLNHDAMYWYRQDPGQGLRLIYYSQIVNDFQKGDIAEGYSVSREKKESFPLTVTSAQKNPTAFYLCASTPGLINEQFFGPGTRLTVL.

The J gene is TRBJ1-2, the V gene TRBV9; a possible D gene is TRBD1 (5 bases). V was cut by 3 bases and J by 8 bases, with 14 bases left in between. The CDR3 runs to 13 residues. Looked up from germline, CDR1 is SGDLS and CDR2 is YYNGEE. CDR3 region: CASSGDGLGGYTF. CDR3 bases: TGTGCCAGCAGCGGGGACGGATTGGGAGGCTACACCTTC.

V is TRBV5-1 and J is TRBJ2-3; D possibly uses TRBD1 or TRBD2 (5 bases each). The ends were cut back, 2 bases at V and 0 bases at J, with 22 bases in the middle. In germline, CDR1 is SGHRS, CDR2 YFSETQ. The CDR3 has 19 amino acids. The CDR3: CASSFLRDGDPTSTDTQYF. The CDR3 bases are TGCGCCAGCAGCTTCCTCCGGGACGGAGACCCGACTAGCACAGATACGCAGTATTTT.

The chain employs TRBV5-1 and TRBJ2-6, with D perhaps given as TRBD1 or TRBD2 (5 bases each). This CDR3 spans 17 amino acids. The V and J ends lost 4 bases and 0 bases respectively, with 14 bases between them. Germline V gives CDR1 SGHRS, CDR2 YFSETQ. In DNA form, the CDR3 reads TGCGCCAGCAGCCCCCGGGACGGAGGCTCTGGGGCCAACGTCCTGACTTTC. Protein sequence: CASSPRDGGSGANVLTF.

This chain connects TRBV19 to TRBJ2-1; D is unclear. V was trimmed by 7 bases and J by 8 bases, leaving 18 bases between them. Germline CDR1 LNHDA, CDR2 SQIVND (reference sequence). The CDR3 spans 14 residues. CDR3 sequence reads: CASNSGPLGHEQFF. In nucleotides, the CDR3 is TGTGCCAGTAATTCCGGCCCCCTCGGCCATGAGCAGTTCTTC.

This rearrangement joins TRBV10-1 to TRBJ2-3, with a weak D call TRBD2 (5 bases). The CDR3 length is 14 residues. Per germline, CDR1 WNHNN and CDR2 SYGVQD (reference sequence). V was clipped by 0 bases and J by 6 bases, with 10 bases between them. CDR3 sequence reads: CASSESLGVDTQYF. CDR3 DNA: TGCGCCAGCAGTGAGTCGTTGGGAGTCGATACGCAGTATTTT.

This clone showed up just once. This chain joins TRBV2 and TRBJ2-3; a possible D gene is TRBD1 (5 bases). Germline CDR1 is SNHLY and CDR2 is FYNNEI. Trimming removed 4 bases from V and 1 base from J, with 12 bases in between. The CDR3 runs to 15 residues. CDR3 DNA sequence: TGTGCCAGCAGTGTCGGCAGGGCGGGCACAGATACGCAGTATTTT. It codes for CASSVGRAGTDTQYF.

Only one count was recorded for this clone. The J gene is TRBJ1-5, the V gene TRBV9; no definite D call. The CDR3 sequence is 13 residues long. V was cut by 0 bases and J by 5 bases, with 6 bases left in between. Per the germline V gene, CDR1 is SGDLS and CDR2 is YYNGEE. The CDR3 here is CASSVDPDQPQHF. In nucleotides, the CDR3 is TGTGCCAGCAGCGTAGACCCCGATCAGCCCCAGCATTTT.

V is TRBV24-1 and J is TRBJ1-5; 7 bases align to TRBD1. V shed 10 bases and J 1 base; nucleotides not matched to a gene: 9. The CDR3 spans 15 residues. Germline CDR1 KGHDR, CDR2 SFDVKD. As DNA, the CDR3 is TGTGCCACTAGCGCAGGACAGGCAAGCAATCAGCCCCAGCATTTT. Its protein product is CATSAGQASNQPQHF.

This chain connects TRBV27 to TRBJ1-5; unclear D gene. The length of the CDR3 is 16 residues. Germline CDR1 and CDR2: MNHEY and SMNVEV (reference sequence). With 3 bases removed from V and 0 bases from J, the gap between germline ends came to 12 bases. CDR3 residues: CASSFVFGDSNQPQHF. In DNA form, the CDR3 reads TGTGCCAGCAGTTTCGTCTTCGGGGATAGCAATCAGCCCCAGCATTTT.

The chain is built from TRBV7-9 and TRBJ2-5, with D tentatively TRBD1 (5 bases). Germline CDR1 SEHNR, CDR2 FQNEAQ (reference sequence). The CDR3 extends over 12 amino acids. The germline V and J ends were trimmed by 5 bases and 3 bases, with 7 bases remaining between them. The CDR3 nucleotides read TGTGCCAGCAGCCAGACAGAAGAGACCCAGTACTTC. This gives the protein CASSQTEETQYF. Full variable domain (missing parts from reference TRBV7-9 and TRBJ2-5): DTGVSQNPRHKITKRGQNVTFRCDPISEHNRLYWYRQTLGQGPEFLTYFQNEAQLEKSRLLSDRFSAERPKGSFSTLEIQRTEQGDSAMYLCASSQTEETQYFGPGTRLLVL.

The chain couples TRBV7-9 to TRBJ1-2; 8 bases align to TRBD1. This CDR3 is built from 15 residues. The V gene end was trimmed by 5 bases and the J gene end by 7 bases; junction bases not matched to a gene: 12. CDR1 is SEHNR and CDR2 is FQNEAQ in the germline V gene (reference sequence). CDR3 bases: TGTGCCAGCAGCGAGGACAGGGCGTTCCCGGGTGGCTACACCTTC. Translating it yields CASSEDRAFPGGYTF.

V and J are TRBV5-5 and TRBJ2-5; TRBD1 or TRBD2 may be the D gene (5 bases each). The germline gives CDR1 SGHKS, CDR2 YYEKEE (reference sequence). The CDR3 loop spans 16 amino acids. V was cut by 4 bases and J by 2 bases, with 18 bases left in between. The CDR3 coding sequence is TGTGCCAGCAGCCCCCGCTTCGGGGCAACTCAAGAGACCCAGTACTTC. This gives the protein CASSPRFGATQETQYF.

CDR3 in amino acids: CASSLGQGAFSGEKLFF. In DNA, the CDR3 is TGCGCCAGCAGCTTGGGGCAGGGGGCTTTTAGTGGTGAAAAACTGTTTTTT. The chain recombines TRBV5-1 with TRBJ1-4; 8 bases are a match to TRBD1. Losses at the gene ends were 0 bases for V and 7 bases for J; bases not matched to a gene: 11. CDR1 SGHRS and CDR2 YFSETQ come from the germline V gene. The CDR3 totals 17 residues. The full variable domain, with the rest looked up from reference TRBV5-1 and TRBJ1-4, is KAGVTQTPRYLIKTRGQQVTLSCSPISGHRSVSWYQQTPGQGLQFLFEYFSETQRNKGNFPGRFSGRQFSNSRSEMNVSTLELGDSALYLCASSLGQGAFSGEKLFFGSGTQLSVL.